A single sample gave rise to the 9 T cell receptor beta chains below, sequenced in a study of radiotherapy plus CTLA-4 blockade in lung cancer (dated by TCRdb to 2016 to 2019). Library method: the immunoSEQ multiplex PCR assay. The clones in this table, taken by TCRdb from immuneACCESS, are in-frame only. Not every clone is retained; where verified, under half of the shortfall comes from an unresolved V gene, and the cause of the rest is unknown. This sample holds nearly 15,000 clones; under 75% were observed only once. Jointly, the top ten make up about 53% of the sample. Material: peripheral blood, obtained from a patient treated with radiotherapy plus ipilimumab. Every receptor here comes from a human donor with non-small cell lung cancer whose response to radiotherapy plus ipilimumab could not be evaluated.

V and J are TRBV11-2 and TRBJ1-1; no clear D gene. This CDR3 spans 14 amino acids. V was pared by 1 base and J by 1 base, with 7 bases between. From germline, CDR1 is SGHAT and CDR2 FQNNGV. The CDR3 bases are TGTGCCAGCAGCTTAGGGGCAGGGAACACTGAAGCTTTCTTT. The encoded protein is CASSLGAGNTEAFF.

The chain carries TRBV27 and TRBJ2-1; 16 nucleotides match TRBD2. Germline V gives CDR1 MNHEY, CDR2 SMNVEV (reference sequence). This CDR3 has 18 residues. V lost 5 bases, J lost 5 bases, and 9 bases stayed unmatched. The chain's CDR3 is CASSLPGLAGGPNNEQFF. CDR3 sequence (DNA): TGTGCCAGCAGTCTACCGGGACTAGCGGGGGGGCCCAACAATGAGCAGTTCTTC.

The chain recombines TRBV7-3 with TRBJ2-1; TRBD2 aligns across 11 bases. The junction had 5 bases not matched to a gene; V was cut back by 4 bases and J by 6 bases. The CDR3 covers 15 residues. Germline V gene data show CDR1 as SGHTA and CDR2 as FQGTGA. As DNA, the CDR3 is TGTGCCAGCAGCTCCACCGGGACTAGCGGCAATGAGCAGTTCTTC. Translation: CASSSTGTSGNEQFF.

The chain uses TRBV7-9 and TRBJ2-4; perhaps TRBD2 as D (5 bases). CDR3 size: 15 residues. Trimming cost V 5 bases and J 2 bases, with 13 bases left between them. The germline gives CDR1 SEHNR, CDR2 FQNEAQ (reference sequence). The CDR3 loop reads CASSQTTGTKNIQYF. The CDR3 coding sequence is TGTGCCAGCAGCCAAACCACCGGGACCAAAAACATTCAGTACTTC.

DNA of the CDR3: TGCGCCAGCAGCCCCCCCGGGACAGGAAAAATTGAGCAGTTCTTC. As protein: CASSPPGTGKIEQFF. J is TRBJ2-1 and V is TRBV5-1, with 8 bases that match TRBD1. The V and J ends lost 4 bases and 9 bases, in that order; junction bases with no gene match: 12. The CDR3 spans 15 residues. The germline gives CDR1 SGHRS, CDR2 YFSETQ.

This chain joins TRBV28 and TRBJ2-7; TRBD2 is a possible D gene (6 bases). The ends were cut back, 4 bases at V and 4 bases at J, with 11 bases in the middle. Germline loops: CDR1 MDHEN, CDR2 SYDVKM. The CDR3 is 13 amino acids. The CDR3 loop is CASSSAGRYEQYV. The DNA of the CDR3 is TGTGCCAGCAGTTCCGCGGGGAGATACGAGCAGTACGTC.

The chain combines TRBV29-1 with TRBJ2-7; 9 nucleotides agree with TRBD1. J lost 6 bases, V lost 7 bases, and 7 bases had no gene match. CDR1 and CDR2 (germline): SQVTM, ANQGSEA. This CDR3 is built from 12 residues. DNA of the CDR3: TGCAGCGCCGGGACAGGGAATGTCGAGCAGTACTTC. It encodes CSAGTGNVEQYF.

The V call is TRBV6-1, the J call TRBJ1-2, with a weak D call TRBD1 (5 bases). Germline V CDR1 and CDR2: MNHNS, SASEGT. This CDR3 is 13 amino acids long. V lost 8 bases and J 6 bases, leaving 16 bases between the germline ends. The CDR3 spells CASRDSEPHGYTF. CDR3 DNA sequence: TGTGCCAGCCGGGACTCCGAGCCACATGGCTACACCTTC.

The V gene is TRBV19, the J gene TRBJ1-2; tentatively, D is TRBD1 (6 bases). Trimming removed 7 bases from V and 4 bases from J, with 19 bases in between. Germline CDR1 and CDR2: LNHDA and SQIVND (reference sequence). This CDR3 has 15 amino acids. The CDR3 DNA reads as TGTGCCAGTAAGGCAGGGGTCTCTTTCCCCTATGGCTACACCTTC. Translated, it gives CASKAGVSFPYGYTF.